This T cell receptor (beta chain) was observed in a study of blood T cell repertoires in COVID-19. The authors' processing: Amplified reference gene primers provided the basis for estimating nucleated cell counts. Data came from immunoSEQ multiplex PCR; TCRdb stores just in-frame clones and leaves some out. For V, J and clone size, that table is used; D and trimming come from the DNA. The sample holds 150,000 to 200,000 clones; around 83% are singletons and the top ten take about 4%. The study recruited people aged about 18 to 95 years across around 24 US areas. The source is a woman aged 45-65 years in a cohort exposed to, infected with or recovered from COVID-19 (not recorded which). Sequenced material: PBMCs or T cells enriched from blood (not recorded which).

DNA for the CDR3: TGTGCCTGGAGCCAGGGGGGATCTCGGTTCTTC. This codes for CAWSQGGSRFF. J is TRBJ2-1 and V is TRBV30, with D perhaps TRBD1 (7 bases). Germline V lookup: CDR1 GTSNPN, CDR2 SVGIG (reference sequence). Trimming took off 3 bases at V and 15 bases at J, with 15 bases between the two ends. CDR3 length: 11 amino acids.